This T cell receptor (beta chain) was recovered during a study of cytotoxic CD8 clonotypes in ibrutinib-treated CLL. Study in general: After median around 5.5 years, approximately 15 stayed in remission, about 12 progressed; responses roughly 25 partial, 2 complete. Response samples were taken after a median of approximately 11 months on treatment, range 6 to 36.

CDR3 length: 12 residues. In germline, CDR1 is GTSNPN, CDR2 SVGIG (reference sequence). Trimming left V 2 bases short and J 3 bases short, with 7 bases between. A 1 in 200,000 to 1 in 1 million T cell depth was the sequencing target. Using immunoSEQ multiplex PCR, the repertoire was profiled, and TCRdb retains in-frame clones only, with some absent. The data show some 200,000 clones, around 72% seen once. Comments on this clone: Its antigen is currently unknown.

Study-wide results and caveats: While tracking circulating CD8+ T-cell counts, baseline clonality exceeded that of age-matched healthy donors.

The clonotype was recovered from a human donor with chronic lymphocytic leukemia. The V and J genes are TRBV30 and TRBJ1-2, with D unresolved. This material consisted of PBMCs, taken after 24 months of ibrutinib treatment. CDR3: CAWSSGHYGYTF. The DNA for the CDR3 is TGTGCCTGGAGTTCAGGTCACTATGGCTACACCTTC.